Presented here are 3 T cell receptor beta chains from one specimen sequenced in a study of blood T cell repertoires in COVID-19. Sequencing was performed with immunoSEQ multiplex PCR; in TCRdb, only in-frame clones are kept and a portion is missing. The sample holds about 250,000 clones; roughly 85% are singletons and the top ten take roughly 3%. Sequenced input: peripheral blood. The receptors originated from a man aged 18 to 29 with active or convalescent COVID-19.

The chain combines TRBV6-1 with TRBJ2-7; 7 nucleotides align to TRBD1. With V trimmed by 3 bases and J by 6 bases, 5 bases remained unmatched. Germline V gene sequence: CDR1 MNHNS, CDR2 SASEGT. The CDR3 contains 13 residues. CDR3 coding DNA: TGTGCCAGCAGTGACCTGGACAGGTTCGAGCAGTACTTC. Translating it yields CASSDLDRFEQYF.

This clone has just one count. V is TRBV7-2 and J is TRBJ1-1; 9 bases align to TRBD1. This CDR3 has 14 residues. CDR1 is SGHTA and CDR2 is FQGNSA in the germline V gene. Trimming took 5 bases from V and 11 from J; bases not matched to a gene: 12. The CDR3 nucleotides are TGTGCCAGCAGCCCCCCTGGGACAGGGAAAGTGGCTTTCTTT. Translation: CASSPPGTGKVAFF.

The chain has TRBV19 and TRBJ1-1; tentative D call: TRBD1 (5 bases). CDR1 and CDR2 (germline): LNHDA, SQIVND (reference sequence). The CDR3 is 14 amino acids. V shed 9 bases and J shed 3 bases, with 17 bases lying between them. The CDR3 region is CASRRAGEDTEAFF. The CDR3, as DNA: TGTGCCAGCCGCAGAGCGGGGGAGGACACTGAAGCTTTCTTT.